Below are 28 T cell receptor beta chains sequenced from a single sample in a study of T cells in Graves' hyperthyroidism and ophthalmopathy. RNA transcripts gave rise to amplified TCR beta CDR3 regions. HTBI primers drove first-round RT-PCR of the TCR CDR3. TCRdb passed the multiplex PCR reads through MiXCR, listing each CDR3 protein once. Of roughly 640,000 distinct CDR3 sequences in the sample, approximately 15% were seen once. Sequenced input: blood. The origin of the receptors is a middle-aged woman with Graves' ophthalmopathy.

This clonotype has at least ten counts. This rearrangement joins TRBV28 to TRBJ1-3; TRBD1 matches at 8 bases. CDR1 is MDHEN and CDR2 is SYDVKM in the germline V gene. This CDR3 is 14 amino acids long. Losses at the gene ends were 5 bases for V and 2 bases for J; bases not matched to a gene: 2. Here the CDR3 DNA reads TGTGCCAGCAGTCAGACAGGGGCTGGAAACACCATATATTTT. Its translation is CASSQTGAGNTIYF.

At least ten counts were recorded for this clonotype. The CDR3 here is CASSFFYEQYF. CDR3 DNA: TGTGCCAGCAGTTTCTTCTACGAGCAGTACTTC. This rearrangement joins TRBV28 to TRBJ2-7; D gene uncertain. The CDR3 runs 11 residues. Germline V lookup: CDR1 MDHEN, CDR2 SYDVKM. V was clipped by 3 bases and J by 3 bases, with 3 bases between them.

This clonotype was detected many times. The genes are TRBV29-1 and TRBJ2-5; 11 nucleotides agree with TRBD1. V dropped 2 bases and J dropped 3; count of bases not matched to a gene: 11. The CDR3 runs to 17 residues. Germline CDR1 SQVTM, CDR2 ANQGSEA. The chain's CDR3 is CSVERDRGTIREETQYF. The CDR3 bases are TGCAGCGTTGAAAGGGACAGGGGGACTATTCGAGAAGAGACCCAGTACTTC.

This clonotype was found many times. The V and J genes are TRBV20-1 and TRBJ2-5; 9 nucleotides agree with TRBD1. Trimming removed 3 bases from V and 5 bases from J; junction bases left unmatched: 4. This CDR3 has 13 residues. CDR1 and CDR2 from the germline V gene are DFQATT and SNEGSKA (reference sequence). CDR3 nucleotide sequence: TGCAGTGCTAGCGGACAGGGGTCGGAGACCCAGTACTTC. Its translation: CSASGQGSETQYF.

This clonotype came up many times. The chain joins TRBV30 to TRBJ1-5; 10 nucleotides line up with TRBD1. The CDR3 spans 12 residues. Trimming at V came to 6 bases and at J to 6 bases, leaving 2 bases not matched to a gene. Germline CDR1 and CDR2: GTSNPN and SVGIG (reference sequence). The CDR3: CACGQGVQPQHF. Written as DNA, the CDR3 is TGTGCCTGCGGACAGGGGGTTCAGCCCCAGCATTTT.

In its sample, this clonotype was seen a few times. This chain joins TRBV7-2 and TRBJ1-1; no definite D call. The V and J ends lost 6 bases and 4 bases respectively, with 18 bases between them. The germline V gene has CDR1 SGHTA and CDR2 FQGNSA. This CDR3 is 15 amino acids long. CDR3 residues: CASRPDRRSGTEAFF. DNA of the CDR3: TGTGCCAGCAGGCCAGACCGGAGGTCGGGCACTGAAGCTTTCTTT. Full variable domain (missing parts from reference TRBV7-2 and TRBJ1-1): GAGVSQSPSNKVTEKGKDVELRCDPISGHTALYWYRQSLGQGLEFLIYFQGNSAPDKSGLPSDRFSAERTGGSVSTLTIQRTQQEDSAVYLCASRPDRRSGTEAFFGQGTRLTVV.

The sample holds a few counts of this clonotype. The chain joins TRBV12-3 or TRBV12-4 to TRBJ1-3; the D gene is possibly TRBD1 (6 bases). Trimming shortened V by 6 bases and J by 8 bases, and 14 bases separated the two germline ends. The CDR3 covers 13 residues. CDR3 sequence: CASRPNREYTIYF. DNA of the CDR3: TGTGCCAGCAGACCTAACAGGGAATACACCATATATTTT.

The table lists this clonotype with a few counts. The chain carries TRBV5-6 and TRBJ1-2; D not certain. The CDR3 totals 16 residues. Germline V gene lookup returns CDR1 SGHDT and CDR2 YYEEEE. V gave up 4 bases and J gave up 6 bases, with 22 bases separating them. The CDR3 region has the DNA TGTGCCAGCAGCCCCCCGGGAGTCTCGACACCCCATGGCTACACCTTC. This encodes CASSPPGVSTPHGYTF.

This clonotype showed up many times. The V and J genes are TRBV18 and TRBJ1-4, with D possibly TRBD1 on 5 matching bases. This CDR3 contains 16 residues. Germline CDR1 KGHSH, CDR2 LQKENI. V lost 3 bases and J 7 bases, leaving 18 bases between the germline ends. CDR3 nucleotides: TGTGCCAGCTCACCGGACGCCGGGGGGTTCGGTGAAAAACTGTTTTTT. Encoded protein: CASSPDAGGFGEKLFF.

There are many counts of this clonotype. The chain links TRBV30 to TRBJ1-4; D perhaps matches TRBD1 (5 bases). This CDR3 comprises 16 residues. Trimming removed 5 bases from V and 5 bases from J, with 21 bases in between. Looked up from germline, CDR1 is GTSNPN and CDR2 is SVGIG (reference sequence). CDR3 nucleotides: TGTGCCTGGGCGGGGGACGTGGACAAAACGAATGAAAAACTGTTTTTT. Translating it yields CAWAGDVDKTNEKLFF.

This clonotype was seen ten or more times. The V call is TRBV28, the J call TRBJ1-1; no clear D gene. CDR1 MDHEN and CDR2 SYDVKM come from the germline V gene. The ends were cut back, 5 bases at V and 4 bases at J, with 14 bases in the middle. The CDR3 consists of 14 residues. CDR3 sequence (DNA): TGTGCCAGCAGTGGTAGAAAACGAATCACTGAAGCTTTCTTT. It yields the protein CASSGRKRITEAFF.

This clonotype has ten or more counts. The gene calls are TRBV5-1 and TRBJ1-1, with 8 bases lining up with TRBD1. Germline values: CDR1 SGHRS, CDR2 YFSETQ. Trimming cost V 0 bases and J 5 bases; bases outside gene matches: 6. The CDR3 consists of 15 residues. In nucleotides, the CDR3 is TGCGCCAGCAGCTTGGTAGGGCAGGGGGCAACTGAAGCTTTCTTT. It codes for CASSLVGQGATEAFF.

This clonotype was seen only a few times. This chain links TRBV5-1 with TRBJ2-5; 7 bases fit TRBD1. CDR3 length equals 15 residues. V lost 3 bases to trimming and J lost 4 bases; unmatched junction nucleotides: 9. The germline V gene encodes CDR1 SGHRS and CDR2 YFSETQ. CDR3 bases: TGCGCCAGCAGCTACAAGACAGGGTTCGGAGAGACCCAGTACTTC. This codes for CASSYKTGFGETQYF.

This clonotype was found a few times. The chain links TRBV6-1 to TRBJ1-4; D call uncertain. V was pared by 5 bases and J by 2 bases, with 15 bases between. This CDR3 spans 16 amino acids. Germline V gives CDR1 MNHNS, CDR2 SASEGT. The CDR3 sequence: CASSRRSTQTNEKLFF. DNA of the CDR3: TGTGCCAGCAGTCGTCGCAGCACTCAGACTAATGAAAAACTGTTTTTT.

This clonotype has a handful of counts. This chain uses TRBV20-1 with TRBJ1-1; 8 bases are shared with TRBD1. The CDR3 extends over 15 amino acids. CDR1 is DFQATT, CDR2 SNEGSKA, per germline (reference sequence). With V trimmed by 3 bases and J by 5 bases, 11 bases remained unmatched. DNA of the CDR3: TGCAGTGCTAGTTCGAACCAGGGGGCATATACTGAAGCTTTCTTT. Its translation: CSASSNQGAYTEAFF.

Many counts were recorded for this clonotype. This chain uses TRBV20-1 with TRBJ1-2; 8 positions agree with TRBD1. The CDR3 covers 15 residues. Germline lookup yields CDR1 DFQATT and CDR2 SNEGSKA (reference sequence). After removal of 4 bases from V and 7 bases from J, the junction contained 14 bases not matched to a gene. Here the CDR3 DNA reads TGCAGTGCTACAAACCAACCGGACAGGGCGGGTGGCTACACCTTC. Protein sequence: CSATNQPDRAGGYTF.

The table lists this clonotype with a few counts. CDR3 sequence reads: CASSSTRNLLYGYTF. DNA for the CDR3: TGTGCCAGCAGTTCGACCAGGAATCTCCTCTATGGCTACACCTTC. The chain is built from TRBV27 and TRBJ1-2; D remains unclear. Germline values: CDR1 MNHEY, CDR2 SMNVEV (reference sequence). The CDR3 sequence is 15 residues long. The V and J ends lost 4 bases and 4 bases respectively, with 16 bases between them.

This chain connects TRBV20-1 to TRBJ2-7, with TRBD2 identical over 10 bases. The CDR3 extends over 17 amino acids. Losses at the gene ends were 0 bases for V and 4 bases for J; bases not matched to a gene: 12. Germline CDR1 is DFQATT and CDR2 is SNEGSKA (reference sequence). The CDR3 protein is CSARDGRAGGLRYEQYF. DNA of the CDR3: TGCAGTGCTAGAGACGGGCGAGCGGGAGGGCTGCGGTACGAGCAGTACTTC.

This clonotype was observed a few times. The J gene is TRBJ1-5, the V gene TRBV4-2; D not certain. This CDR3 has 13 residues. Trimming pared 5 bases from V and 7 bases from J, leaving 12 bases between. Germline V gives CDR1 LGHNA, CDR2 YNFKEQ. The CDR3 DNA follows: TGTGCCAGCAGCGTGGGCGGTGGGCAGCCCCAGCATTTT. Its translation is CASSVGGGQPQHF.

The V gene is TRBV20-1, the J gene TRBJ1-6; possible D gene TRBD1, 5 bases. Trimming shortened V by 0 bases and J by 5 bases, and 11 bases separated the two germline ends. The CDR3 extends over 15 amino acids. Per germline, CDR1 DFQATT and CDR2 SNEGSKA (reference sequence). DNA of the CDR3: TGCAGTGCTAGAGATCGACCGGGGGATAATTCACCCCTCCACTTT. Its translation is CSARDRPGDNSPLHF.

This clonotype was seen more than once but under ten times. The chain recombines TRBV5-1 with TRBJ2-7; D uncertain. The CDR3 has 14 residues. The ends were cut back, 0 bases at V and 3 bases at J, with 10 bases in the middle. CDR1 is SGHRS, CDR2 YFSETQ, per germline. In DNA, the CDR3 is TGCGCCAGCAGCTTGGGCGCCATGAACTACGAGCAGTACTTC. Residues: CASSLGAMNYEQYF. The whole variable domain, filled in from reference TRBV5-1 and TRBJ2-7, reads KAGVTQTPRYLIKTRGQQVTLSCSPISGHRSVSWYQQTPGQGLQFLFEYFSETQRNKGNFPGRFSGRQFSNSRSEMNVSTLELGDSALYLCASSLGAMNYEQYFGPGTRLTVT.

This clonotype was seen many times. The rearrangement uses TRBV12-3 or TRBV12-4 and TRBJ2-7, with D tentatively TRBD2 (6 bases). Between the trimmed V and J ends, which lost 6 bases and 4 bases, there was a span of 28 bases. This CDR3 spans 18 amino acids. CDR3 in amino acids: CASSPRGDFRRRVYEQYF. CDR3 bases: TGTGCCAGCAGCCCTCGGGGCGACTTTCGCAGGAGGGTTTACGAGCAGTACTTC.

The chain joins TRBV6-1 to TRBJ2-6; 7 bases fit TRBD1. The CDR3 has 16 residues. Trimming removed 6 bases from V and 2 bases from J; junction bases left unmatched: 7. CDR1 MNHNS and CDR2 SASEGT come from the germline V gene. CDR3 region: CASRADRSTGANVLTF. As DNA, the CDR3 is TGTGCCAGCAGAGCGGACAGGTCGACTGGGGCCAACGTCCTGACTTTC.

V is TRBV13 and J is TRBJ1-2; D is possibly TRBD1 (6 bases). The germline V gene has CDR1 PRHDT and CDR2 FYEKMQ (reference sequence). V was shortened by 5 bases and J by 5 bases, with 15 bases between the two germline ends. The CDR3 consists of 14 residues. The CDR3 sequence is CASSAGGTLYGYTF. For the CDR3, the DNA is TGTGCCAGCAGCGCCGGGGGGACACTTTATGGCTACACCTTC.

The chain carries TRBV5-1 and TRBJ2-1; D not resolved. Trimming cost V 4 bases and J 4 bases, with 18 bases left between them. Germline CDR1 is SGHRS and CDR2 is YFSETQ. CDR3 length equals 16 residues. CDR3 DNA sequence: TGCGCCAGCAGCCCCCTAGGGTGGATGGGGTACAATGAGCAGTTCTTC. Amino acid sequence: CASSPLGWMGYNEQFF.

This clonotype was found many times. The chain is built from TRBV7-2 and TRBJ2-7, with 7 bases lining up with TRBD1. The CDR3 loop spans 15 amino acids. Germline V gene sequence: CDR1 SGHTA, CDR2 FQGNSA. Germline trimming cut 3 bases from V and 2 bases from J; bases unmatched to any gene: 7. In DNA form, the CDR3 reads TGTGCCAGCAGCTTCCGGCTACAGGGGCCCTACGAGCAGTACTTC. Translating it yields CASSFRLQGPYEQYF.

The table lists this clonotype with a few counts. V usage is TRBV5-1 and J usage is TRBJ2-7, with 8 bases that match TRBD1. The CDR3 is 14 amino acids. V lost 2 bases and J lost 3; bases outside the gene matches: 4. From germline, CDR1 is SGHRS and CDR2 YFSETQ. CDR3: CASSLQGDLYEQYF. CDR3 DNA sequence: TGCGCCAGCAGCTTACAGGGGGATCTCTACGAGCAGTACTTC.

This clonotype was seen at least ten times. The gene calls are TRBV2 and TRBJ1-4; D not certain. The CDR3 runs 15 residues. Per the germline V gene, CDR1 is SNHLY and CDR2 is FYNNEI. V gave up 0 bases and J gave up 7 bases, with 12 bases separating them. This CDR3 is CASSEAGLSSEKLFF. CDR3 bases: TGTGCCAGCAGTGAAGCGGGGTTGAGTAGTGAAAAACTGTTTTTT.